The present TCR beta chain was sequenced within a study of blood T cell repertoires in COVID-19. From germline, CDR1 is SGHRS and CDR2 YFSETQ. The CDR3 sequence is 14 residues long. Trimming cost V 7 bases and J 3 bases; bases outside gene matches: 6. The study drew participants aged roughly 18 to 95 years from under 30 US areas. The study counted Cohort 3 donors as recovered given two negative PCRs, clearance, or symptom resolution. Original processing methods: Estimated nucleated cell counts came from reference gene primer amplification. Profiled with immunoSEQ multiplex PCR; TCRdb holds only in-frame clones, not every one. V and J calls and clone size come straight from that table; D and trimming were deduced from the DNA. The table includes approximately 400,000 clones, around 89% detected once.

The receptor's source is a woman younger than 30 who had recovered from COVID-19. Material for sequencing was PBMCs or T cells enriched from blood (not recorded which). V usage is TRBV5-1 and J usage is TRBJ1-4, with 7 bases fitting TRBD1. The CDR3 nucleotides are TGCGCCAGCGGCACAGGGGCCGCTAATGAAAAACTGTTTTTT. As protein: CASGTGAANEKLFF.